One and the same sample provided the 30 T cell receptor beta chains below, sequenced in a study of T cell responses to AZD1222 COVID-19 vaccine. Some clones are missing from TCRdb's copy, which holds only in-frame ones; the method was immunoSEQ multiplex PCR. The table lists 200,000 to 250,000 clones, just over 90% of them singletons, with 1% in the top ten. Sequencing used peripheral blood, obtained on day 0 of MenACWY control vaccination. The receptors were sampled from an adult in good health.

V usage is TRBV30 and J usage is TRBJ1-1; the D gene is possibly TRBD1 (5 bases). CDR1 is GTSNPN, CDR2 SVGIG, per germline (reference sequence). The length of the CDR3 is 14 residues. The ends were cut back, 0 bases at V and 4 bases at J, with 12 bases in the middle. CDR3 amino acids: CAWSVHGGFTEAFF. The CDR3 DNA follows: TGTGCCTGGAGTGTACACGGGGGTTTCACTGAAGCTTTCTTT.

The chain joins TRBV7-6 to TRBJ1-1; D is unresolved. CDR1 and CDR2 from the germline V gene are SGHVS and FNYEAQ. This CDR3 has 14 amino acids. V lost 2 bases and J lost 0, with 7 bases in between. The CDR3 DNA reads TGTGCCAGCAGCTTAACACAGTTGAACACTGAAGCTTTCTTT. As protein: CASSLTQLNTEAFF.

The gene calls are TRBV18 and TRBJ2-2; perhaps TRBD1 as D (6 bases). V gave up 5 bases and J gave up 0 bases, with 10 bases separating them. The CDR3 length is 15 residues. The germline V gene encodes CDR1 KGHSH and CDR2 LQKENI. CDR3 in amino acids: CASSTGTANTGELFF. CDR3 in DNA: TGTGCCAGCTCAACAGGGACGGCGAACACCGGGGAGCTGTTTTTT.

The chain uses TRBV6-5 and TRBJ1-5; no clear D. Looked up from germline, CDR1 is MNHEY and CDR2 is SVGAGI. The V and J ends lost 4 bases and 2 bases respectively, with 12 bases between them. The CDR3 sequence is 15 residues long. The CDR3 nucleotides read TGTGCCAGCAGTTCGGCCGCGAGTGGCAATCAGCCCCAGCATTTT. It is translated as CASSSAASGNQPQHF.

V is TRBV15 and J is TRBJ2-2; D unclear. Germline V gene sequence: CDR1 LNHNV, CDR2 YYDKDF (reference sequence). This CDR3 has 14 amino acids. The V and J ends lost 0 bases and 7 bases respectively, with 9 bases between them. For the CDR3, the DNA is TGTGCCACCAGCAGAGATTACCCAATCGGGGAGCTGTTTTTT. Its protein is CATSRDYPIGELFF.

The chain links TRBV5-1 to TRBJ1-6; 7 bases map to TRBD1. Looked up from germline, CDR1 is SGHRS and CDR2 is YFSETQ. J lost 8 bases, V lost 0 bases, and 2 bases had no gene match. The CDR3 is 14 amino acids. CDR3 nucleotide sequence: TGCGCCAGCAGCTTGGACAGGGGAGATTCACCCCTCCACTTT. It yields the protein CASSLDRGDSPLHF. The variable domain in full, completed from reference TRBV5-1 and TRBJ1-6, reads KAGVTQTPRYLIKTRGQQVTLSCSPISGHRSVSWYQQTPGQGLQFLFEYFSETQRNKGNFPGRFSGRQFSNSRSEMNVSTLELGDSALYLCASSLDRGDSPLHFGNGTRLTVT.

The gene calls are TRBV5-1 and TRBJ1-4; no reliable D call. The ends were cut back, 0 bases at V and 3 bases at J, with 12 bases in the middle. CDR3 length equals 16 residues. CDR1 and CDR2 from the germline V gene are SGHRS and YFSETQ. This CDR3 reads CASSLGLGQANEKLFF. The CDR3 DNA is TGCGCCAGCAGCTTGGGTCTGGGTCAGGCTAATGAAAAACTGTTTTTT.

This clone was counted a single time. The V call is TRBV3-1 (or the pseudogene TRBV3-2), the J call TRBJ1-5; D gene uncertain. The V gene's germline CDR1 is LGHDT and CDR2 YNNKEL (reference sequence). This CDR3 spans 15 amino acids. Between the trimmed V and J ends, which lost 4 bases and 0 bases, there was a span of 10 bases. In nucleotides, the CDR3 is TGTGCCAGCAGCCCCTTCAGGTCTAGCAATCAGCCCCAGCATTTT. This sequence encodes CASSPFRSSNQPQHF.

The genes are TRBV19 and TRBJ1-6; 7 bases agree with TRBD1. Germline values: CDR1 LNHDA, CDR2 SQIVND (reference sequence). With 5 bases clipped from V and 10 bases from J, the junction kept 11 bases outside the gene matches. The CDR3 has 15 amino acids. CDR3 DNA sequence: TGTGCCAGTAGTGTCGACAGGGTTTTAGGGTCACCCCTCCACTTT. It encodes CASSVDRVLGSPLHF.

The rearrangement joins TRBV4-2 to TRBJ1-2; 7 nucleotides agree with TRBD1. The CDR3 has 16 residues. Looked up from germline, CDR1 is LGHNA and CDR2 is YNFKEQ. Trimming removed 4 bases from V and 4 bases from J; junction bases left unmatched: 12. CDR3 bases: TGTGCCAGCAGCCTCCTCCTCCTGGGACAGCCCTATGGCTACACCTTC. It encodes CASSLLLLGQPYGYTF.

V is TRBV6-5 and J is TRBJ1-2; D uncertain. Germline lookup yields CDR1 MNHEY and CDR2 SVGAGI. There are 15 residues in the CDR3. V was clipped by 2 bases and J by 2 bases, with 12 bases between them. CDR3 residues: CASSYIGAGNYGYTF. The CDR3, as DNA: TGTGCCAGCAGTTACATAGGTGCGGGGAACTATGGCTACACCTTC.

The rearrangement uses TRBV28 and TRBJ2-1; D might be TRBD1 (5 bases). CDR3 size: 14 residues. Germline assignment: CDR1 MDHEN and CDR2 SYDVKM. V was cut by 2 bases and J by 7 bases, with 12 bases left in between. CDR3 nucleotides: TGTGCCAGCAGTTTAGAGCAGGGTCGGAATGAGCAGTTCTTC. Amino acid sequence: CASSLEQGRNEQFF.

This clone was seen once. The CDR3 sequence: CASSSIDTLQETQYF. CDR3 bases: TGTGCCAGCAGCTCAATAGACACCCTCCAAGAGACCCAGTACTTC. V and J are TRBV11-2 and TRBJ2-5; D remains ambiguous. Germline values: CDR1 SGHAT, CDR2 FQNNGV. V was clipped by 4 bases and J by 1 base, with 13 bases between them. This CDR3 is 15 amino acids long.

This chain joins TRBV28 and TRBJ1-3; D gene unclear. Germline assignment: CDR1 MDHEN and CDR2 SYDVKM. Trimming took 4 bases from V and 2 from J, leaving 12 bases between them. CDR3 length equals 15 residues. CDR3 sequence (DNA): TGTGCCAGCAGTTCACTCCCCTTGGCTGGAAACACCATATATTTT. Translating it yields CASSSLPLAGNTIYF.

This chain uses TRBV29-1 with TRBJ2-5; the D is unclear. Trimming left V 4 bases short and J 1 base short, with 7 bases between. CDR3 length: 12 residues. Germline values: CDR1 SQVTM, CDR2 ANQGSEA. CDR3 nucleotide sequence: TGCAGCGTTGGATTCGGCCAAGAGACCCAGTACTTC. Residues: CSVGFGQETQYF.

V and J are TRBV18 and TRBJ1-1; 8 nucleotides line up with TRBD1. This CDR3 contains 14 residues. With 2 bases clipped from V and 11 bases from J, the junction kept 10 bases outside the gene matches. Germline CDR1 reads KGHSH; CDR2 reads LQKENI. The DNA of the CDR3 is TGTGCCAGCTCACCAGCAGGGGGCGTTGTTTGGGCTTTCTTT. Its protein product is CASSPAGGVVWAFF.

The chain couples TRBV7-2 to TRBJ2-7; 8 positions agree with TRBD1. J lost 5 bases, V lost 5 bases, and 8 bases had no gene match. CDR1 and CDR2 from the germline V gene are SGHTA and FQGNSA. The CDR3 spans 14 residues. CDR3 region: CASSKTGVIHEQYF. The DNA for the CDR3 is TGTGCCAGCAGCAAGACAGGGGTAATACACGAGCAGTACTTC.

This chain uses TRBV20-1 with TRBJ1-5, with 7 bases fitting TRBD1. Germline V CDR1 and CDR2: DFQATT, SNEGSKA (reference sequence). The CDR3 totals 11 residues. The V gene end was trimmed by 5 bases and the J gene end by 9 bases; junction bases not matched to a gene: 4. CDR3 nucleotide sequence: TGCAGTGCTTCCAACAGGGGGCCCCAGCATTTT. Its protein product is CSASNRGPQHF.

This chain connects TRBV5-8 to TRBJ1-2, with a possible D match to TRBD1 (5 bases). The germline gives CDR1 SGHTS, CDR2 YDEGEE. V was cut by 0 bases and J by 2 bases, with 14 bases left in between. This CDR3 has 16 amino acids. CDR3: CASSLATGHQNYGYTF. In nucleotides, the CDR3 is TGTGCCAGCAGCTTGGCGACCGGACACCAGAACTATGGCTACACCTTC.

The chain is built from TRBV3-1 (or the pseudogene TRBV3-2) and TRBJ2-5; TRBD1 matches at 9 bases. The V and J ends lost 4 bases and 4 bases, in that order; junction bases with no gene match: 4. The CDR3 loop spans 14 amino acids. Germline CDR1 reads LGHDT; CDR2 reads YNNKEL (reference sequence). In DNA form, the CDR3 reads TGTGCCAGCAGCCGGTGGGACAGGGCAGAGACCCAGTACTTC. The encoded protein is CASSRWDRAETQYF.

This clone occurred a few times. This rearrangement joins TRBV19 to TRBJ1-4; D is possibly TRBD1 (5 bases). CDR1 and CDR2 (germline): LNHDA, SQIVND (reference sequence). The CDR3 consists of 13 residues. V lost 9 bases to trimming and J lost 8 bases, with 16 bases between them. The CDR3 region is CASLDSKGEKLFF. The CDR3 region has the DNA TGTGCCAGCCTCGACAGTAAGGGCGAAAAACTGTTTTTT. The complete variable domain, with remaining parts taken from reference TRBV19 and TRBJ1-4, reads DGGITQSPKYLFRKEGQNVTLSCEQNLNHDAMYWYRQDPGQGLRLIYYSQIVNDFQKGDIAEGYSVSREKKESFPLTVTSAQKNPTAFYLCASLDSKGEKLFFGSGTQLSVL.

A single count supports this clone. The junction shows a germline mismatch at one end, possibly a read error. The V call is TRBV9, the J call TRBJ1-1; D not certain. In germline, CDR1 is SGDLS, CDR2 YYNGEE. The CDR3 is made up of 13 amino acids. The CDR3 here is CASSVGPNIEAFF. The DNA of the CDR3 is TGTGCCAGCAGCGTAGGGCCCAACATTGAAGCTTTCTTT.

This sequence joins TRBV19 and TRBJ2-2; D possibly corresponds to TRBD2 (5 bases). This CDR3 is built from 13 residues. Trimming removed 2 bases at V and 8 bases at J, with 9 bases between. CDR1 and CDR2 from the germline V gene are LNHDA and SQIVND (reference sequence). CDR3 DNA: TGTGCCAGTAGTATATCCGGGGTAGGGGAGCTGTTTTTT. Residues: CASSISGVGELFF.

CDR3 bases: TGTGCCTGGAGTGATTGGACAGGGGTCGAACCCCAGCATTTT. It translates to CAWSDWTGVEPQHF. The V gene is TRBV30, the J gene TRBJ1-5, with 9 positions matching TRBD1. V was pared by 1 base and J by 10 bases, with 8 bases of the junction left unmatched. Germline CDR1 is GTSNPN and CDR2 is SVGIG (reference sequence). The CDR3 runs to 14 residues.

The chain joins TRBV9 to TRBJ1-5; D is uncertain. This CDR3 is 14 amino acids long. The V end was cut by 0 bases, the J end by 2 bases, with 6 bases between. Germline CDR1 reads SGDLS; CDR2 reads YYNGEE. The CDR3 is CASSVEPGNQPQHF. In DNA, the CDR3 is TGTGCCAGCAGCGTAGAACCCGGCAATCAGCCCCAGCATTTT.

The chain combines TRBV6-5 with TRBJ1-1, with a tentative D call TRBD1 (5 bases). Germline CDR1 MNHEY, CDR2 SVGAGI. With 10 bases removed from V and 1 base from J, the gap between germline ends came to 13 bases. This CDR3 is 13 amino acids long. The CDR3 region is CATTGAANTEAFF. CDR3 coding DNA: TGTGCCACCACAGGAGCCGCGAACACTGAAGCTTTCTTT.

This chain links TRBV19 with TRBJ1-1, with D perhaps matching TRBD1 (6 bases). CDR1 is LNHDA, CDR2 SQIVND, per germline (reference sequence). The CDR3 spans 15 residues. Deletions cut 3 bases from V and 4 bases from J, with 15 bases between. CDR3 bases: TGTGCCAGTAGTATCGCGCGGGGGGCGAGCACTGAAGCTTTCTTT. Protein sequence: CASSIARGASTEAFF.

V is TRBV19 and J is TRBJ1-5, with D unclear. The CDR3 totals 15 residues. V was clipped by 6 bases and J by 1 base, with 13 bases between them. Germline-derived CDR1 and CDR2 are LNHDA and SQIVND (reference sequence). The CDR3 reads CASSWEEGSNQPQHF. The CDR3 coding sequence is TGTGCCAGTAGCTGGGAAGAGGGCAGCAATCAGCCCCAGCATTTT.

The chain joins TRBV5-1 to TRBJ2-3; TRBD1 matches at 8 bases. The CDR3 runs 16 residues. Per germline, CDR1 SGHRS and CDR2 YFSETQ. Trimming cost V 4 bases and J 2 bases; bases outside gene matches: 9. The CDR3 spells CASSPRQGRSTDTQYF. The CDR3 nucleotides are TGCGCCAGCAGCCCCAGACAGGGGCGTTCCACAGATACGCAGTATTTT.

The CDR3 spells CASSQGWAGGIYNEQFF. CDR3 bases: TGTGCCAGCAGCCAAGGCTGGGCGGGGGGTATCTACAATGAGCAGTTCTTC. The V call is TRBV4-2, the J call TRBJ2-1; the match to TRBD2 covers 8 bases. Germline lookup yields CDR1 LGHNA and CDR2 YNFKEQ. The length of the CDR3 is 17 residues. J gave up 3 bases and V 1 base, and 8 bases lay outside the gene matches.